This is a list of T cell receptor beta chains from one sample in a study of blood T cell repertoires in COVID-19. The protocol was immunoSEQ multiplex PCR, while the TCRdb copy is restricted to in-frame clones and leaves out a portion. Among roughly 300,000 clones listed, about 90% were seen once. Source material: PBMCs or T cells enriched from blood (not recorded which). All receptors derive from a woman aged 30 to 39 who had recovered from COVID-19. Each CDR3 is given with its conserved first and last residue. Each record gives: D gene, clone size, J gene, V gene, CDR3 DNA, CDR3 protein. D genes are given only for firm matches. Clone size is given for some rows only: seen once, a few or many times, or a class if the clone is expanded.

d_gene: -; abundance: -; j_gene: TRBJ1-4; v_gene: TRBV12-3/TRBV12-4; CDR3nt: TGTGCCAGCAGTTTAGCAGAGTCCGAAAAACTGTTTTTT; CDR3aa: CASSLAESEKLFF
d_gene: TRBD1; abundance: -; j_gene: TRBJ2-2; v_gene: TRBV6-2/TRBV6-3; CDR3nt: TGTGCCAGCAGTATCCATACAGGGGCCCCCGGGGAGCTGTTTTTT; CDR3aa: CASSIHTGAPGELFF
d_gene: -; abundance: -; j_gene: TRBJ2-2; v_gene: TRBV19; CDR3nt: TGTGCCAGTAGTAAGGGGGGGCATGCCACCGGGGAGCTGTTTTTT; CDR3aa: CASSKGGHATGELFF
d_gene: TRBD1; abundance: once; j_gene: TRBJ2-2; v_gene: TRBV4-3; CDR3nt: TGCGCCAGCAGCCCTCACGGACAGGGATCGAACACCGGGGAGCTGTTTTTT; CDR3aa: CASSPHGQGSNTGELFF
d_gene: TRBD2; abundance: -; j_gene: TRBJ2-3; v_gene: TRBV7-2; CDR3nt: TGTGCCAGCAGCTTAATAGCGGGAGACTCAGATACGCAGTATTTT; CDR3aa: CASSLIAGDSDTQYF
d_gene: TRBD1; abundance: -; j_gene: TRBJ1-5; v_gene: TRBV19; CDR3nt: TGTGCCAGTAGTGGACCGGGACAGGCCATCAATCAGCCCCAGCATTTT; CDR3aa: CASSGPGQAINQPQHF
d_gene: TRBD1; abundance: -; j_gene: TRBJ1-2; v_gene: TRBV9; CDR3nt: TGTGCCAGCAGCGTAGCAGAGGGGGCTAATGGCTACACCTTC; CDR3aa: CASSVAEGANGYTF
d_gene: TRBD1; abundance: -; j_gene: TRBJ2-1; v_gene: TRBV4-1; CDR3nt: TGCGCCAGCAGCCAAGGAGGCAGGGGGCCCTACGGCAATGAGCAGTTCTTC; CDR3aa: CASSQGGRGPYGNEQFF
d_gene: TRBD1; abundance: few; j_gene: TRBJ2-7; v_gene: TRBV4-2; CDR3nt: TGTGCCAGCAGCCAAGATGGGGGGACAGGGCTCGACGAGCAGTACTTC; CDR3aa: CASSQDGGTGLDEQYF
d_gene: TRBD1; abundance: -; j_gene: TRBJ1-4; v_gene: TRBV5-1; CDR3nt: TGTGCCAGCAGCTCAGGGGGCACTAATGAAAAACTGTTTTTT; CDR3aa: CASSSGGTNEKLFF
d_gene: TRBD1; abundance: -; j_gene: TRBJ2-7; v_gene: TRBV19; CDR3nt: TGTGCCAGTAGTCCGGGGACAGGGGGCTACGAGCAGTACTTC; CDR3aa: CASSPGTGGYEQYF
d_gene: TRBD1; abundance: -; j_gene: TRBJ2-5; v_gene: TRBV5-6; CDR3nt: TGTGCCAGCAGCTTAGGGACAGGCCAAGAGACCCAGTACTTC; CDR3aa: CASSLGTGQETQYF
d_gene: -; abundance: -; j_gene: TRBJ1-4; v_gene: TRBV18; CDR3nt: TGTGCCAGCTCACCCAACCAAGGAGCCGTGGTTAATGAAAAACTGTTTTTT; CDR3aa: CASSPNQGAVVNEKLFF
d_gene: -; abundance: -; j_gene: TRBJ2-7; v_gene: TRBV6-1; CDR3nt: TGTGCCAGCAGTGAGCCGGGATCCTCCTACGAGCAGTACTTC; CDR3aa: CASSEPGSSYEQYF
d_gene: TRBD1; abundance: -; j_gene: TRBJ1-4; v_gene: TRBV7-6; CDR3nt: TGTGCCAGCAGAGGGACAGATAATGAAAAACTGTTTTTT; CDR3aa: CASRGTDNEKLFF
d_gene: -; abundance: -; j_gene: TRBJ2-1; v_gene: TRBV7-9; CDR3nt: TGTGCCAGCATCATTAGCGGCTACAATGAGCAGTTCTTC; CDR3aa: CASIISGYNEQFF
d_gene: -; abundance: -; j_gene: TRBJ1-5; v_gene: TRBV2; CDR3nt: TGTGCCAGCAGTGCGGGCAGGGTCAATCAGCCCCAGCATTTT; CDR3aa: CASSAGRVNQPQHF
d_gene: TRBD2; abundance: -; j_gene: TRBJ2-1; v_gene: TRBV7-9; CDR3nt: TGTGCCCTGCACCAGGTCAGCGGGAGCCCAACGGCCCCGGGGAGTGAGCAGTTCTTC; CDR3aa: CALHQVSGSPTAPGSEQFF
d_gene: -; abundance: -; j_gene: TRBJ2-5; v_gene: TRBV10-3; CDR3nt: TGTGCCATCAGTGATGGCGGGGTAGAAGAGACCCAGTACTTC; CDR3aa: CAISDGGVEETQYF
d_gene: TRBD1; abundance: -; j_gene: TRBJ1-3; v_gene: TRBV5-1; CDR3nt: TGCGCCAGCAGCCACGGACAGGGGTTCGGAAACACCATATATTTT; CDR3aa: CASSHGQGFGNTIYF
d_gene: TRBD1; abundance: -; j_gene: TRBJ1-6; v_gene: TRBV18; CDR3nt: TGTGCCAGCTCAGAGACAGGGGCCCTCAATTCACCCCTCCACTTT; CDR3aa: CASSETGALNSPLHF
d_gene: TRBD1; abundance: few; j_gene: TRBJ2-2; v_gene: TRBV5-1; CDR3nt: TGCGCCAGCAGCTTGGTCCAGGGGGCAACCGGGGAGCTGTTTTTT; CDR3aa: CASSLVQGATGELFF
d_gene: TRBD1; abundance: -; j_gene: TRBJ2-7; v_gene: TRBV29-1; CDR3nt: TGCAGCGTTATATGGGCGGGACAGGGGGCCTACGAGCAGTACTTC; CDR3aa: CSVIWAGQGAYEQYF
d_gene: TRBD1; abundance: -; j_gene: TRBJ1-3; v_gene: TRBV30; CDR3nt: TGTGCCTCCGAGACAGGGTCTGGAAACACCATATATTTT; CDR3aa: CASETGSGNTIYF
d_gene: -; abundance: -; j_gene: TRBJ1-6; v_gene: TRBV6-5; CDR3nt: TGTGCCAGTGGGGAGCTGTCCTATAATTCACCCCTCCACTTT; CDR3aa: CASGELSYNSPLHF
d_gene: -; abundance: few; j_gene: TRBJ1-4; v_gene: TRBV27; CDR3nt: TGTGCCAGCAGTTTATTCCCAGGGGTTGCAACTAATGAAAAACTGTTTTTT; CDR3aa: CASSLFPGVATNEKLFF